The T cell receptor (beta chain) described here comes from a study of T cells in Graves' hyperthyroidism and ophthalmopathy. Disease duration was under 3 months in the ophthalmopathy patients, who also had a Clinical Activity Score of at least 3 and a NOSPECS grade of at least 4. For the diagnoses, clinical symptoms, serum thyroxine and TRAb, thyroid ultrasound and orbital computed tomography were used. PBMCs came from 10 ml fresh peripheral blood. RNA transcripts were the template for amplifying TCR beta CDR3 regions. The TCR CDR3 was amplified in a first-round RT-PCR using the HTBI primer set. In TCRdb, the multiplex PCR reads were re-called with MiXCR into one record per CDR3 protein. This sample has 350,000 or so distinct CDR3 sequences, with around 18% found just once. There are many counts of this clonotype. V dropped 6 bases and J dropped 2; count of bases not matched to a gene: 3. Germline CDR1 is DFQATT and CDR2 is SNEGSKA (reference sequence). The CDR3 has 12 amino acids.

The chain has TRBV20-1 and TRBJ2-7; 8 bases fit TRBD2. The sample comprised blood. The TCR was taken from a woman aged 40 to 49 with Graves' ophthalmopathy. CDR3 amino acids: CSADSGTYEQYF. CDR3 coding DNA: TGCAGTGCCGATAGCGGGACCTACGAGCAGTACTTC.